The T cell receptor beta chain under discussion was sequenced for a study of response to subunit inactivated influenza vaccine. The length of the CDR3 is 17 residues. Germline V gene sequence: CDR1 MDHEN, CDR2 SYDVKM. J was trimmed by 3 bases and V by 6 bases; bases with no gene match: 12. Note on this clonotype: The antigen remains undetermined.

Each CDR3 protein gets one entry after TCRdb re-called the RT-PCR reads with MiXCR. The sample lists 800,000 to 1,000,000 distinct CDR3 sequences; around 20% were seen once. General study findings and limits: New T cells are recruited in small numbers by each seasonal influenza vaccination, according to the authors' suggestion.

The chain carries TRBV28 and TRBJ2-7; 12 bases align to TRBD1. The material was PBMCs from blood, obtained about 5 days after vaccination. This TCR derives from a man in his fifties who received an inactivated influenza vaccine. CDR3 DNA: TGTGCCAGCAGCCTCGGGAGAGGGACAGGGGGCGGCTACGAGCAGTACTTC. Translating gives CASSLGRGTGGGYEQYF.